The rows below give T cell receptor beta chains drawn from one sample of a study of OX40 agonist ivuxolimab in advanced cancers. Method: immunoSEQ multiplex PCR; TCRdb's copy keeps in-frame clones and lacks some. The sample has about 73,000 clones, roughly 90% seen once; the top ten hold around 0.5%. Here the sequenced sample was CD4+ or CD8+ T cells sorted from blood, taken in a trial of the OX40 agonist ivuxolimab. These receptors came from an adult with an advanced solid tumor such as melanoma, head and neck, liver or kidney cancer. CDR3s include the opening cysteine and the closing phenylalanine or tryptophan. Fields, in order: D gene, clone size, J gene, V gene, CDR3 protein, CDR3 DNA. A D gene is named only where the DNA matches it firmly. Clone size is given for some rows only: seen once, a few or many times, or a class if the clone is expanded.

D gene: TRBD2; clone size: once; J gene: TRBJ2-1; V gene: TRBV11-1; CDR3 protein: CASKRREGAGEQFF; CDR3 DNA: TGTGCCAGCAAGCGGAGGGAGGGAGCGGGTGAGCAGTTCTTC
D gene: TRBD1; clone size: once; J gene: TRBJ1-4; V gene: TRBV2; CDR3 protein: CASRVGQGTKLFF; CDR3 DNA: TGTGCCAGCAGGGTAGGACAGGGGACAAAACTGTTTTTT
D gene: -; clone size: -; J gene: TRBJ1-2; V gene: TRBV28; CDR3 protein: CASSPPTGRNGYTF; CDR3 DNA: TGTGCCAGCAGTCCCCCAACAGGGAGGAATGGCTACACCTTC
D gene: -; clone size: -; J gene: TRBJ2-1; V gene: TRBV28; CDR3 protein: CASSFFGAYNEQFF; CDR3 DNA: TGTGCCAGCAGTTTCTTCGGGGCTTACAATGAGCAGTTCTTC
D gene: -; clone size: once; J gene: TRBJ2-1; V gene: TRBV28; CDR3 protein: CASLGQTYNEQFF; CDR3 DNA: TGTGCCAGCCTAGGGCAGACTTACAATGAGCAGTTCTTC
D gene: -; clone size: -; J gene: TRBJ2-2; V gene: TRBV7-2; CDR3 protein: CASLPRAGNTGELFF; CDR3 DNA: TGTGCCAGCCTTCCACGGGCAGGGAACACCGGGGAGCTGTTTTTT
D gene: TRBD1; clone size: -; J gene: TRBJ2-3; V gene: TRBV7-2; CDR3 protein: CASSFDRGGGDTQYF; CDR3 DNA: TGTGCCAGCAGCTTCGACAGGGGGGGAGGAGATACGCAGTATTTT
D gene: -; clone size: -; J gene: TRBJ1-2; V gene: TRBV30; CDR3 protein: CAWSSPRTANYGYTF; CDR3 DNA: TGTGCCTGGAGTTCCCCGAGGACGGCTAACTATGGCTACACCTTC
D gene: -; clone size: -; J gene: TRBJ2-5; V gene: TRBV15; CDR3 protein: CATSRGLGPGTQYF; CDR3 DNA: TGTGCCACCAGCAGAGGGTTGGGCCCCGGGACCCAGTACTTC
D gene: -; clone size: -; J gene: TRBJ2-3; V gene: TRBV4-3; CDR3 protein: CASSQDLARTDTQYF; CDR3 DNA: TGCGCCAGCAGCCAAGACTTGGCGCGCACAGATACGCAGTATTTT
D gene: -; clone size: -; J gene: TRBJ2-2; V gene: TRBV9; CDR3 protein: CASSVEVSRNTGELFF; CDR3 DNA: TGTGCCAGCAGCGTAGAGGTTAGCAGAAACACCGGGGAGCTGTTTTTT
D gene: -; clone size: -; J gene: TRBJ2-5; V gene: TRBV15; CDR3 protein: CATSAGQFQETQYF; CDR3 DNA: TGTGCCACCAGCGCGGGACAGTTCCAAGAGACCCAGTACTTC
D gene: -; clone size: few; J gene: TRBJ1-3; V gene: TRBV5-6; CDR3 protein: CASSKDRPSGNTIYF; CDR3 DNA: TGTGCCAGCAGCAAGGACAGACCCTCTGGAAACACCATATATTTT
D gene: -; clone size: -; J gene: TRBJ1-2; V gene: TRBV28; CDR3 protein: CASSLPTTGSRSGYTF; CDR3 DNA: TGTGCCAGCAGCCTCCCTACCACAGGGAGTCGGAGTGGCTACACCTTC
D gene: TRBD2; clone size: once; J gene: TRBJ2-7; V gene: TRBV19; CDR3 protein: CASSESSGNYEQYF; CDR3 DNA: TGTGCCAGTAGTGAGTCTAGCGGGAACTACGAGCAGTACTTC
D gene: -; clone size: -; J gene: TRBJ2-2; V gene: TRBV27; CDR3 protein: CASSLRPGGTGELFF; CDR3 DNA: TGTGCCAGCAGTTTACGGCCAGGGGGGACCGGGGAGCTGTTTTTT
D gene: TRBD2; clone size: -; J gene: TRBJ2-1; V gene: TRBV5-1; CDR3 protein: CASSLRPSGQFYNEQFF; CDR3 DNA: TGCGCCAGCAGCTTGAGGCCTAGCGGGCAGTTCTACAATGAGCAGTTCTTC
D gene: -; clone size: -; J gene: TRBJ2-5; V gene: TRBV5-1; CDR3 protein: CASSFRAPGGETQYF; CDR3 DNA: TGCGCCAGCAGCTTTCGCGCGCCCGGGGGAGAGACCCAGTACTTC
D gene: TRBD2; clone size: -; J gene: TRBJ2-7; V gene: TRBV18; CDR3 protein: CASSLTSGTTSYEQYF; CDR3 DNA: TGTGCCAGCTCGTTGACTAGCGGGACAACCTCCTACGAGCAGTACTTC